Listed below are T cell receptor beta chains from one sample, sequenced in a study of cytomegalovirus exposure and HLA in healthy donors. Generated by immunoSEQ multiplex PCR, the TCRdb table keeps only in-frame clones and is missing some. This repertoire shows some 200,000 clones, just over 75% found once; its top ten account for about 2.5%. The sequenced material came from PBMCs. The receptors were sampled from an older woman in good health and CMV-seropositive. The CDR3 runs from the conserved cysteine through the conserved F or W. The order of the fields is D gene, clone size, J gene, V gene, CDR3 DNA, CDR3 protein. D genes are given only for firm matches. Expanded clones are given a class, and other clones once, few, many or no size at all.

- - TRBJ1-2 TRBV5-4 TGTGCCAGCAGCCCCATTTTGCGAAGGGGGACCTATGGCTACACCTTC CASSPILRRGTYGYTF
- - TRBJ2-1 TRBV27 TGTGCCAGCAGCGGGAATACGGCGGATTCCTACAATGAGCAGTTCTTC CASSGNTADSYNEQFF
TRBD2 - TRBJ2-1 TRBV5-1 TGCGCCAGCAGCTTCACTAGCGGGGTATACAATGAGCAGTTCTTC CASSFTSGVYNEQFF
TRBD1 few TRBJ2-3 TRBV5-1 TGCGCCAGCAGCTCCAATCCGGGACAGGGCACAGATACGCAGTATTTT CASSSNPGQGTDTQYF
- - TRBJ2-3 TRBV7-7 TGTGCCAGCAGTCCGGGACTGGGGGTAGATACGCAGTATTTT CASSPGLGVDTQYF
- once TRBJ2-1 TRBV19 TGTGCCAGTAGTATAGCAGATTCCAATGAGCAGTTCTTC CASSIADSNEQFF
- - TRBJ1-5 TRBV6-5 TGTGCCAGCAGTTACTCTCAGGAGGGTCAGCCCCAGCATTTT CASSYSQEGQPQHF
- - TRBJ1-2 TRBV5-8 TGTGCCAGCAGCTTGCCCGGGACTAGGCGTGGTGGCTACACCTTC CASSLPGTRRGGYTF
TRBD1 - TRBJ1-3 TRBV30 TGTGCCTGGAGTGGCGGGACAGGAGGAAACACCATATATTTT CAWSGGTGGNTIYF
- - TRBJ2-7 TRBV19 TGTGCCAGTAGTAGGGGGGATCGGAACGAGCAGTACTTC CASSRGDRNEQYF
TRBD1 - TRBJ1-3 TRBV10-2 TGCGCCAGCAGCTGGACAGGGAGCACTGGAAACACCATATATTTT CASSWTGSTGNTIYF
- - TRBJ2-2 TRBV10-3 TGTGCCATCAGTGAGAACGGGGACACCGGGGAGCTGTTTTTT CAISENGDTGELFF
- - TRBJ1-1 TRBV7-6 TGTGCCAGCAGCTCACAGGTGAACACTGAAGCTTTCTTT CASSSQVNTEAFF
- - TRBJ2-7 TRBV6-4 TGTGCCAGCACAGAGGCCGACTACGAGCAGTACTTC CASTEADYEQYF
- - TRBJ1-5 TRBV10-2 TGCGCCAGCAGTGAATCAACGAGCGGCCAGCCCCAGCATTTT CASSESTSGQPQHF
TRBD1 - TRBJ1-4 TRBV10-3 TGTGCCACTCGGGACAGGGCTAATGAAAAACTGTTTTTT CATRDRANEKLFF
- - TRBJ2-2 TRBV7-2 TGTGCCAGCAGCCCACGCTGGGGAGGGGGTCACACCGGGGAGCTGTTTTTT CASSPRWGGGHTGELFF
TRBD1 - TRBJ1-6 TRBV5-5 TGTGCCAGCAGCTTGGATGGGACAGGGGTTAATTCACCCCTCCACTTT CASSLDGTGVNSPLHF
TRBD1 once TRBJ2-7 TRBV5-1 TGCGCCAGCAGCCCGGAGGACAGGGATGGTTACGAGCAGTACTTC CASSPEDRDGYEQYF
- - TRBJ1-1 TRBV9 TGTGCCAGCAGCGTAGAGGCAGGGAGGGCGTACACTGAAGCTTTCTTT CASSVEAGRAYTEAFF
TRBD1 - TRBJ1-2 TRBV9 TGTGCCAGCAGCTACAGGGGAGGCTACACCTTC CASSYRGGYTF
- once TRBJ2-1 TRBV5-6 TGTGCCAGCAGCGAGGAGGCTCGGATGCGAACCAACCTTGGGGAGCAGTTCTTC CASSEEARMRTNLGEQFF